This entry describes one T cell receptor (beta chain). The target of this receptor is not known. No quality values exist for individual bases; no much larger clone is one base distant. Library prep was done by PCR. Sequencer: Illumina HiSeq 2500. TCR library preparation used molecular barcoding, with unique molecular identifiers applied to normalize quantification of the TCRbeta repertoire. TCRdb reworked the public reads: Q25 trimming with fastp, MiXCR clone assembly, productive beta chains retained. Each entry is one CDR3 protein sequence, shown with its most common DNA and genes. The sample table holds 490,000 or so distinct CDR3 sequences, of which approximately 13% were seen once. The ten largest clones take up over 5.5% of the sample. The sample originates from a study of T-cell reconstitution after alpha-beta-depleted transplantation in children (dated by TCRdb to the mid-2010s). General notes on the study: The study quantitatively tracked T-cell immune reconstitution after TCRalphabeta/CD19-depleted allogeneic hematopoietic cell transplantation in children using TCR repertoire profiling.

V is pared back by 2 bases and J by 0 bases, with 7 bases lying between the germline termini. Including cysteine and phenylalanine, the CDR3 has 15 amino acids. The only DNA kept is the CDR3, 45 bases in frame from the first base. CDR1 SGHTA and CDR2 FQGNSA are derived from the germline V gene. This receptor chain uses TRBV7-2 and TRBJ2-2; no D gene call is confident. The sequenced sample was PBMCs from the stem cell graft donor, obtained from the stem cell graft. The receptor was isolated from a human donor who donated a stem cell graft to a child with combined immunodeficiency. Here the CDR3 is given as CASSLNPANTGELFF. The nucleotide sequence is TGTGCCAGCAGCTTAAATCCAGCGAACACCGGGGAGCTGTTTTTT.